The 14 T cell receptor beta chains reported below all come from one sample, sequenced in a study of T cells after yellow fever vaccination. TCRdb independently ran MiXCR on the 5' RACE reads; one entry per CDR3 protein. The table lists over 35,000 distinct CDR3 sequences, over 5.5% of them singletons. The sample in question was PBMCs, either bulk or a sorted T-cell subset (CD4+, CD8+, memory, or dextramer-sorted; not recorded which), obtained 45 days after the yellow fever booster vaccination. These receptors came from a man between 25 and 39 years old who received the YFV17D yellow fever vaccine.

The table lists this clonotype with a few counts. The gene calls are TRBV6-2 or TRBV6-3 and TRBJ2-5; no reliable D call. With 5 bases removed from V and 5 bases from J, the gap between germline ends came to 12 bases. The CDR3 loop spans 13 amino acids. CDR1 is MNHEY and CDR2 is SVGEGT in the germline V gene. The CDR3 sequence: CASSPRRSETQYF. The CDR3 coding sequence is TGTGCCAGCAGTCCCCGGCGCTCGGAGACCCAGTACTTC.

This clonotype was detected ten times or more. V is TRBV10-3 and J is TRBJ2-7; 7 nucleotides agree with TRBD2. The CDR3 has 14 amino acids. The trim removed 10 bases at V and 6 bases at J, leaving 15 bases unmatched. Germline CDR1 is ENHRY and CDR2 is SYGVKD. Here the CDR3 DNA reads TGTGCCACGCAGCGCGACGGGAGGATGGTCGAGCAGTACTTC. This gives the protein CATQRDGRMVEQYF.

The genes are TRBV9 and TRBJ2-2; D remains unclear. The length of the CDR3 is 13 residues. CDR1 is SGDLS, CDR2 YYNGEE, per germline. The ends were cut back, 4 bases at V and 3 bases at J, with 7 bases in the middle. The CDR3 nucleotides are TGTGCCAGCAGCCACTCTCACACCGGGGAGCTGTTTTTT. It is translated as CASSHSHTGELFF.

This chain connects TRBV4-2 to TRBJ1-2; D gene unclear. V shed 5 bases and J shed 4 bases, with 17 bases lying between them. CDR1 is LGHNA and CDR2 is YNFKEQ in the germline V gene. The CDR3 totals 15 residues. CDR3 DNA sequence: TGTGCCAGCAGCGACGATGATAACGAGGGCTATGGCTACACCTTC. Protein product: CASSDDDNEGYGYTF.

This clonotype has ten or more counts. The rearrangement links TRBV19 to TRBJ2-2, with unresolved D. The ends were cut back, 5 bases at V and 2 bases at J, with 12 bases in the middle. Per germline, CDR1 LNHDA and CDR2 SQIVND (reference sequence). CDR3 size: 15 residues. CDR3 nucleotides: TGTGCCAGTAGTGTGAGGACCGCTAACACCGGGGAGCTGTTTTTT. Translated, it gives CASSVRTANTGELFF.

This chain links TRBV12-3 or TRBV12-4 with TRBJ1-1, with a weak D call TRBD1 (5 bases). There are 17 residues in the CDR3. V lost 11 bases and J lost 1, with 26 bases in between. This chain's CDR3 is CAFSLGEGLRGNTEAFF. For the CDR3, the DNA is TGTGCCTTCAGTTTAGGGGAGGGGCTCAGAGGGAACACTGAAGCTTTCTTT.

This chain uses TRBV28 with TRBJ2-3; no clear D gene. V lost 4 bases and J 6 bases, leaving 8 bases between the germline ends. CDR1 and CDR2 from the germline V gene are MDHEN and SYDVKM. The CDR3 is 12 residues long. CDR3 DNA sequence: TGTGCCAGCAGTTACGGAGCCGATACGCAGTATTTT. Protein sequence: CASSYGADTQYF.

This clonotype was found a few times. The chain combines TRBV14 with TRBJ2-7, with 9 bases identical to TRBD2. V was pared by 0 bases and J by 1 base, with 10 bases of the junction left unmatched. The CDR3 covers 18 residues. From germline, CDR1 is SGHDN and CDR2 FVKESK. CDR3 nucleotide sequence: TGTGCCAGCAGCCAAGAGATCCCCGGGCTAGCGGGATCCTACGAGCAGTACTTC. Amino acids: CASSQEIPGLAGSYEQYF. The entire variable domain, with the rest obtained from reference TRBV14 and TRBJ2-7, is as follows: EAGVTQFPSHSVIEKGQTVTLRCDPISGHDNLYWYRRVMGKEIKFLLHFVKESKQDESGMPNNRFLAERTGGTYSTLKVQPAELEDSGVYFCASSQEIPGLAGSYEQYFGPGTRLTVT.

This clonotype was detected ten times or more. The chain is built from TRBV7-3 and TRBJ2-3; 7 positions match TRBD2. Trimming removed 1 base from V and 2 bases from J; junction bases left unmatched: 9. The CDR3 contains 17 residues. The germline CDR1 and CDR2 sequences are SGHTA and FQGTGA. DNA for the CDR3: TGTGCCAGCAGCTTAATAGGCCGGCGGGAGATCACAGATACGCAGTATTTT. It translates to CASSLIGRREITDTQYF.

This clonotype was picked up a small number of times. The V gene is TRBV4-3, the J gene TRBJ2-7; D is ambiguous. Trimming took 0 bases from V and 0 from J, leaving 6 bases between them. Looked up from germline, CDR1 is LGHNA and CDR2 is YSLEER. This CDR3 has 14 residues. The CDR3 nucleotides read TGCGCCAGCAGCCAAGAACCAGACTCCTACGAGCAGTACTTC. This codes for CASSQEPDSYEQYF.

This clonotype was found many times. The genes are TRBV10-3 and TRBJ2-2, with D possibly being TRBD1 or TRBD2 (5 bases each). The length of the CDR3 is 15 residues. Per germline, CDR1 ENHRY and CDR2 SYGVKD. Trimming pared 6 bases from V and 5 bases from J, leaving 16 bases between. DNA of the CDR3: TGTGCCATCAGGCCGGGACGGGGATGGACCGGGGAGCTGTTTTTT. This sequence encodes CAIRPGRGWTGELFF.

This rearrangement joins TRBV5-4 to TRBJ2-5; a weak D match, TRBD1 (6 bases). Trimming removed 5 bases from V and 3 bases from J, with 11 bases in between. Germline V CDR1 and CDR2: SGHNT, YYREEE (reference sequence). This CDR3 region has 13 residues. The CDR3 sequence: CASSSGQKETQYF. In nucleotides, the CDR3 is TGTGCCAGCAGTTCAGGACAGAAAGAGACCCAGTACTTC.

A word on this clonotype: The junction departs from germline at one end; a sequencing error may be responsible. J is TRBJ2-3 and V is TRBV28; tentatively, D is TRBD2 (5 bases). The CDR3 length is 14 residues. From germline, CDR1 is MDHEN and CDR2 SYDVKM. The CDR3 loop reads CASSSGMPSNYRPF. The CDR3 nucleotides are TGTGCCAGCAGTAGCGGAATGCCCTCAAACTATAGACCTTTT. Full variable domain (missing parts from reference TRBV28 and TRBJ2-3): DVKVTQSSRYLVKRTGEKVFLECVQDMDHENMFWYRQDPGLGLRLIYFSYDVKMKEKGDIPEGYSVSREKKERFSLILESASTNQTSMYLCASSSGMPSNYRPFGPGTRLTVL.

This clonotype has a count of ten or more. The chain recombines TRBV20-1 with TRBJ2-5; maybe TRBD1 (5 bases). The CDR3 spans 11 residues. In germline, CDR1 is DFQATT, CDR2 SNEGSKA (reference sequence). Trimming pared 4 bases from V and 11 bases from J, leaving 14 bases between. CDR3 in DNA: TGCAGTGCTAAGGACACCCCCTCTCAGTACTTC. Its protein product is CSAKDTPSQYF.